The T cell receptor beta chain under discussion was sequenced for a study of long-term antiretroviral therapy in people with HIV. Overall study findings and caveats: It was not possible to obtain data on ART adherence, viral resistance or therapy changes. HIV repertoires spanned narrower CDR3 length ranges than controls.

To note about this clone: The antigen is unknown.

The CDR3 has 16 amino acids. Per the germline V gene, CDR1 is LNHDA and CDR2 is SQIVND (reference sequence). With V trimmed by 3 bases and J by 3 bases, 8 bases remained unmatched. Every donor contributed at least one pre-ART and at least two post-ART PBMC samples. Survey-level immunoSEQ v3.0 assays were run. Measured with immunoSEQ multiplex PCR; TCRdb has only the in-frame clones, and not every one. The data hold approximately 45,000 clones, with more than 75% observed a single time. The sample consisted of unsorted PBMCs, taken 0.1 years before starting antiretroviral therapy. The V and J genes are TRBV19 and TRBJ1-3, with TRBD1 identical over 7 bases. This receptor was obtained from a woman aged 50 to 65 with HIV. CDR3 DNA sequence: TGTGCCAGTAGTATTCTGACAGGGTCCGGTGGAAACACCATATATTTT. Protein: CASSILTGSGGNTIYF.